This TCR beta chain originates from a study of shared clonotypes between healthy human individuals. The V gene end was trimmed by 5 bases and the J gene end by 3 bases; junction bases not matched to a gene: 7. Germline CDR1 is ENHRY and CDR2 is SYGVKD. The CDR3 has 16 residues. In the case of this clone: Its target is unknown.

Overall study findings and caveats: In contrast to clonotypes shared by all four donors, non-shared clonotypes had lower generation probabilities. Having only a few donors restricted how much genetic and exposure-history diversity was captured.

Sequenced by immunoSEQ multiplex PCR; TCRdb stores in-frame clones only, minus some. This table holds roughly 660,000 clones, roughly 91% found once. The receptor's source is a man between 18 and 29 years old in good health. Some clones in this sample may be carry-over from other donors' samples. V and J are TRBV10-3 and TRBJ2-2, with TRBD1 matching 9 bases. Sequenced material: memory CD8+ T cells from PBMCs. Subset defined: CD45RO+ cells pooled with CCR7-negative TemRA cells. In DNA, the CDR3 is TGTGCCATCAGTAGCACCGGGACAGGGCACACCGGGGAGCTGTTTTTT. It is translated as CAISSTGTGHTGELFF.